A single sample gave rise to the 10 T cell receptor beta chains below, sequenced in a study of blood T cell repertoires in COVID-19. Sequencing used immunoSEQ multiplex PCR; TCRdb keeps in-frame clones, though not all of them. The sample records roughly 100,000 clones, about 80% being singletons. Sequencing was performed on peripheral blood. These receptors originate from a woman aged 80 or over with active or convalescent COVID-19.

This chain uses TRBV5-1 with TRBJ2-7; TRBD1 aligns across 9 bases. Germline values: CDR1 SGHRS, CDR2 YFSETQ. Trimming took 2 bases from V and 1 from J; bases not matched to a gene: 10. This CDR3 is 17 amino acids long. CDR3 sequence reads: CASSFREGTGRSYEQYF. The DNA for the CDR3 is TGCGCCAGCAGCTTCAGGGAAGGGACAGGGCGGTCCTACGAGCAGTACTTC.

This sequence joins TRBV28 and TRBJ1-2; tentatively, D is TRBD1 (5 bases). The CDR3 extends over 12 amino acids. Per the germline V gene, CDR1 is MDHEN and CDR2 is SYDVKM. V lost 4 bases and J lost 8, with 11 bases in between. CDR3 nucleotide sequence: TGTGCCAGCAGTTCTGGGGGGAGGGGCTACACCTTC. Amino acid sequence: CASSSGGRGYTF.

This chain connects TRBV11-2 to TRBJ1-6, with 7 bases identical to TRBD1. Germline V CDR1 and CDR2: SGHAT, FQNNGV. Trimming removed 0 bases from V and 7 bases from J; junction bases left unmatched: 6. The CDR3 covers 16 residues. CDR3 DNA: TGTGCCAGCAGCTTAGAGCCCCCGGGACAGAATTCACCCCTCCACTTT. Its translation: CASSLEPPGQNSPLHF.

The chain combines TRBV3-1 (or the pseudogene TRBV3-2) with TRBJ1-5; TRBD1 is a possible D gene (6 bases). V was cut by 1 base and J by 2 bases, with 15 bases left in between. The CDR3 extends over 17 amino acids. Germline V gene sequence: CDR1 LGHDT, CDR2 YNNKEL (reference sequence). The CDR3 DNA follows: TGTGCCAGCAGCCAAGGAAGAGGGGGTTCCGGCAATCAGCCCCAGCATTTT. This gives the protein CASSQGRGGSGNQPQHF.

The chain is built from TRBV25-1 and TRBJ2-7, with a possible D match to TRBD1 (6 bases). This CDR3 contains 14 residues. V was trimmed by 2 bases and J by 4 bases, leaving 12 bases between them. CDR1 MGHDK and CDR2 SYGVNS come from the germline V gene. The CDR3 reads CASSEPGTRYEQYF. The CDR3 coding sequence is TGTGCCAGCAGTGAACCCGGGACACGTTACGAGCAGTACTTC.

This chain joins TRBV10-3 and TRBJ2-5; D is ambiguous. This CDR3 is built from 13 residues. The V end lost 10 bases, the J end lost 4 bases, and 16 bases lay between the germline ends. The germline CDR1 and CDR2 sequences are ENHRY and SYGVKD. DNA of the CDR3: TGTGCCACCGATTCCGGGTTAGGAGAGACCCAGTACTTC. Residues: CATDSGLGETQYF.

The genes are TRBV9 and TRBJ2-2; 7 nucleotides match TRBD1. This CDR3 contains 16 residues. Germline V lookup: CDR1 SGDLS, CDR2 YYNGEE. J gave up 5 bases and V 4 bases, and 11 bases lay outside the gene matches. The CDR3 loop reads CASSLKTGLSTGELFF. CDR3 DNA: TGTGCCAGCAGCTTGAAGACAGGGTTAAGTACCGGGGAGCTGTTTTTT.

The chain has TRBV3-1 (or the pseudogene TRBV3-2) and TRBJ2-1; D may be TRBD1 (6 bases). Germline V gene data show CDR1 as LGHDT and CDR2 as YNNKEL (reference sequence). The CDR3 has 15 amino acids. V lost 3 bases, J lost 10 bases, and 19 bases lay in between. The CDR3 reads CASSHNPLDRQEQFF. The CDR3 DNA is TGTGCCAGCAGCCACAACCCCCTGGACAGACAGGAGCAGTTCTTC.

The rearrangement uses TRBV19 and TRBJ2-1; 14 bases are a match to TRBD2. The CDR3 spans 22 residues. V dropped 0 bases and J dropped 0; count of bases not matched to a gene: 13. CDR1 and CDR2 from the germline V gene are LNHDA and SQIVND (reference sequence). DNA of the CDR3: TGTGCCAGTAGTATAGAGGGGACTAGCGGGAGACGATTTTCCGGCTCCTACAATGAGCAGTTCTTC. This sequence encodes CASSIEGTSGRRFSGSYNEQFF.

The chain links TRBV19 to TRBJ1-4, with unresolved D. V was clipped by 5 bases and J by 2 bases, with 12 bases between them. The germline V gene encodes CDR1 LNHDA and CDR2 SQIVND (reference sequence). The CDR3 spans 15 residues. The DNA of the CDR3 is TGTGCCAGTAGTGCCGGGTCAGCTACTAATGAAAAACTGTTTTTT. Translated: CASSAGSATNEKLFF.